This record covers a single TCR beta chain. Its antigen is unknown. The sample is drawn from a study of PD-1 blockade in classical Hodgkin lymphoma. Study-level findings and limits: Lower baseline TCR diversity was reported for newly diagnosed patients than for healthy donors. The origin of the repertoire differences remains undefined, with disease activity or prior therapy as possible causes. Significant TCR diversity gains by C4D1 occurred in CD4+ but not CD8+ cells.

Time point defined: cycle 4 day 1 (C4D1), after 5 to 7 weeks of nivolumab. The patients all showed relapse after autologous stem cell transplantation, while their brentuximab vedotin exposure varied. Magnetic depletion of unwanted cells isolated CD4+ T cells from thawed PBMCs. Patients' outcomes at their best amounted to complete response, partial response or progressive disease. Trimming took off 8 bases at V and 6 bases at J, with 15 bases between the two ends. Per the germline V gene, CDR1 is MNHNS and CDR2 is SASEGT. The CDR3 consists of 13 residues. Sequencing was performed with immunoSEQ multiplex PCR; in TCRdb, only in-frame clones are kept and a portion is missing. This table has approximately 31,000 clones, approximately 79% appearing once.

The sequence derives from a human donor with classical Hodgkin lymphoma. The rearrangement joins TRBV6-1 to TRBJ2-3; D gene uncertain. The source material was CD4+ T cells from blood, sampled before the fourth cycle of nivolumab. The CDR3 DNA follows: TGTGCCAGCCCTACGGAGTCCTCGGATACGCAGTATTTT. This sequence encodes CASPTESSDTQYF.